The source of this T cell receptor beta chain is a study of blood T cell repertoires in COVID-19. The CDR3 is 13 amino acids. V lost 0 bases, J lost 7 bases, and 6 bases lay in between. CDR1 MGHRA and CDR2 YSYEKL come from the germline V gene. TCRdb's copy holds only in-frame clones and misses some; the assay was immunoSEQ multiplex PCR. Among fewer than 450,000 clones listed, around nine tenths were seen once. The chain links TRBV4-1 to TRBJ1-4; D is uncertain. The sequence was collected from a woman aged 18-29 years who had recovered from COVID-19. Sequencing was done on a sample of PBMCs or T cells enriched from blood (not recorded which). CDR3 nucleotides: TGCGCCAGCAGCCAAGATAGTAGTGAAAAACTGTTTTTT. Amino acid sequence: CASSQDSSEKLFF.